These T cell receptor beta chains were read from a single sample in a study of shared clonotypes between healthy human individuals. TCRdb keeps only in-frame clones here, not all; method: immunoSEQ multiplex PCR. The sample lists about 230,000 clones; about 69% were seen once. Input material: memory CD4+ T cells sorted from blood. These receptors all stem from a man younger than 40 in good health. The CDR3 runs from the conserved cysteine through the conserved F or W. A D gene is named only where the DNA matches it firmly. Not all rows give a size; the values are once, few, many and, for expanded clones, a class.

TGTGCCACCAGCAGAGCAGGGACAGCATACGAGCAGTACTTC CATSRAGTAYEQYF . TRBJ2-7 TRBV15 TRBD1
TGTGCCAGCAGCCCCTTTTCTAGCACAGATACGCAGTATTTT CASSPFSSTDTQYF . TRBJ2-3 TRBV11-3 .
TGTGCCAGCAGCTTCAGTAGCTTAGGACTAGCGGGCAGGAATGAGCAGTTCTTC CASSFSSLGLAGRNEQFF . TRBJ2-1 TRBV7-6 TRBD2
TGTGCCACCAGCAGCCAACTAGAGCGGTCTACCGGGGAGCTGTTTTTT CATSSQLERSTGELFF few TRBJ2-2 TRBV15 .
TGTGCCAGCTCACCAGCATCAGTATCCTCTGGAAACACCATATATTTT CASSPASVSSGNTIYF . TRBJ1-3 TRBV18 .
TGTGCCAGCAGCTTACAGGGAAACACCATATATTTT CASSLQGNTIYF . TRBJ1-3 TRBV7-9 .
TGTGCCAGCAGTGACCAGGGGCGGATCGGGGATACGCAGTATTTT CASSDQGRIGDTQYF . TRBJ2-3 TRBV6-1 .
TGTGCCAGCAGCTCCAATAGCGGGAGCGGTTACGAGCAGTACTTC CASSSNSGSGYEQYF . TRBJ2-7 TRBV7-2 TRBD2
TGTGCCAGCAGCTTAATGGGGTATCCTAACTACGAGCAGTACTTC CASSLMGYPNYEQYF few TRBJ2-7 TRBV7-2 .
TGTGCCAGCAGCCACCGGGACTATTCCACCGAGCAGTACTTC CASSHRDYSTEQYF . TRBJ2-7 TRBV5-4 TRBD2
TGTGCCAGCAGCAGAGACGGTGAGCAGTTCTTC CASSRDGEQFF . TRBJ2-1 TRBV6-4 .
TGTGCCAGCAGCTTATCCGGGGGCACAGATACGCAGTATTTT CASSLSGGTDTQYF once TRBJ2-3 TRBV7-2 .
TGTGCTAGCAGCGATACAGGGAGTAGTAATGCTGAGCAGTTCTTC CASSDTGSSNAEQFF few TRBJ2-1 TRBV7-7 .
TGTGCCAGCAGCTCCATACCGGGCAGGGAAAACATTCAGTACTTC CASSSIPGRENIQYF . TRBJ2-4 TRBV7-2 .
TGTGCCAGTAGTATAAAGATGGGCAATCAGCCCCAGCATTTT CASSIKMGNQPQHF . TRBJ1-5 TRBV19 .
TGTGCCAGCAGCCTCGCCCTTCAAGAGACCCAGTACTTC CASSLALQETQYF . TRBJ2-5 TRBV7-2 .
TGTGCCAGCAGCACGGGGAGGTACAATGAGCAGTTCTTC CASSTGRYNEQFF . TRBJ2-1 TRBV9 .
TGCGCCACTAAACTCGGGACTAGCGGATACTACGAGCAGTACTTC CATKLGTSGYYEQYF . TRBJ2-7 TRBV5-1 TRBD2
TGCGCCAGCAGTCTTTGGGGGCCAACTAATGAAAAACTGTTTTTT CASSLWGPTNEKLFF . TRBJ1-4 TRBV23-1 .
TGTGCCAGCACATCAGGACTAGCGGACTTTTACAATGAGCAGTTCTTC CASTSGLADFYNEQFF . TRBJ2-1 TRBV25-1 TRBD2
TGCGCCAGCAGCCGGGACAGCGGTCGCAATCAGCCCCAGCATTTT CASSRDSGRNQPQHF . TRBJ1-5 TRBV5-1 TRBD1
TGTGCCATCAGTGAGTCGAGTTTTCGGGAGACCTACGAGCAGTACTTC CAISESSFRETYEQYF . TRBJ2-7 TRBV10-3 .
TGTGCCAGTACCCAGCGTTTTGTAGTAGCGGGTTCGTCCACCTACAATGAGCAGTTCTTC CASTQRFVVAGSSTYNEQFF . TRBJ2-1 TRBV19 TRBD2
TGTGCCAGAAGGGACAGGGGCTACAATGAGCAGTTCTTC CARRDRGYNEQFF . TRBJ2-1 TRBV2 TRBD1
TGCGCCAGCAGCTTGGGGCTGAGAGATACTAGCACAGATACGCAGTATTTT CASSLGLRDTSTDTQYF . TRBJ2-3 TRBV5-1 .
TGTGCCAGCAGTCAGGGGGGGACCCAGTACTTC CASSQGGTQYF . TRBJ2-5 TRBV7-2 .
TGTGCCAGCAGTGTTACAGCCGAAGCTTTCTTT CASSVTAEAFF . TRBJ1-1 TRBV2 .
TGTGCCTGGACCGAGACGCGGGCCTCCTACGAGCAGTACTTC CAWTETRASYEQYF . TRBJ2-7 TRBV30 .
TGTGCCAGCTTTACAGGGGCCGCAGAAAAACTGTTTTTT CASFTGAAEKLFF . TRBJ1-4 TRBV6-1 TRBD1
TGTGCCAGTAGCCCGACAGGGCGCGAAAAACTGTTTTTT CASSPTGREKLFF . TRBJ1-4 TRBV19 TRBD1
TGCGCCAGCAGTTTGTGGCGGGGTTCAGATACGCAGTATTTT CASSLWRGSDTQYF once TRBJ2-3 TRBV5-1 .
TGCAGCGCATTTGACAGGGAGAAATGGGTAAATGGCTACACCTTC CSAFDREKWVNGYTF . TRBJ1-2 TRBV29-1 TRBD1
TGTGCCAGCGGAGGAGTAGATACGCAGTATTTT CASGGVDTQYF . TRBJ2-3 TRBV28 .
TGTGCCAGCAGTTTACCTTTCGGGCAGTTCTTC CASSLPFGQFF . TRBJ2-1 TRBV27 .
TGTGCGTTGCGTCGGTCCGGCGGCACCGGGGAGCTGTTTTTT CALRRSGGTGELFF . TRBJ2-2 TRBV7-8 .
TGTGCCAGCAGCACAGGGGAGGGCAATCAGCCCCAGCATTTT CASSTGEGNQPQHF once TRBJ1-5 TRBV5-6 TRBD1
TGCGCCAGCAGCTTTGGGGTGGCTGAGACCCAGTACTTC CASSFGVAETQYF . TRBJ2-5 TRBV5-1 .
TGCGCCAGCAGCCAACCCGACAAGCCCCCTGGGTACGAGCAGTACTTC CASSQPDKPPGYEQYF . TRBJ2-7 TRBV4-1 .
TGTGCCAGCAGCTTAGCGCTTGAGAATGAGCAGTTCTTC CASSLALENEQFF few TRBJ2-1 TRBV7-2 .
TGTGCCAGCAGCTTCGCCCGGGCCCAAGAGACCCAGTACTTC CASSFARAQETQYF . TRBJ2-5 TRBV7-9 .
TGTGCCAGCAGTGAAACTCTAGCTAGCGGGGAGCTGTTTTTT CASSETLASGELFF . TRBJ2-2 TRBV6-1 .
TGTGCCAGCAGCTCCGACTCGCCGGGACAGGGGTCGTACAATGAGCAGTTCTTC CASSSDSPGQGSYNEQFF . TRBJ2-1 TRBV7-9 TRBD1
TGTGCTAGTGGTTTGGTCCCCGGACTAGCGGGAGGGTCCGCCTGGCGGACCGGGGAGCTGTTTTTT CASGLVPGLAGGSAWRTGELFF . TRBJ2-2 TRBV12-5 TRBD2
TGTGCCAGCTCACCAATCCCCATCACTATCTACGAGCAGTACTTC CASSPIPITIYEQYF few TRBJ2-7 TRBV18 .
TGTGCCAGCTCAATAAAACAGGGGGCTAACACTGAAGCTTTCTTT CASSIKQGANTEAFF . TRBJ1-1 TRBV18 TRBD1
TGCGCCAGCAGCTATGGGGCGAACACCGGGGAGCTGTTTTTT CASSYGANTGELFF . TRBJ2-2 TRBV5-1 .
TGTGCCAGCAGTGAAGATCAGGGGGCCAGCAATCAGCCCCAGCATTTT CASSEDQGASNQPQHF . TRBJ1-5 TRBV25-1 TRBD1
TGTGCCAGCAGCGCGGGACAGGGAGGGATCCGGGAGCTGTTTTTT CASSAGQGGIRELFF . TRBJ2-2 TRBV9 TRBD1
TGTGCCAGCAGCGTCGTCTCTGGAAACACCATATATTTT CASSVVSGNTIYF . TRBJ1-3 TRBV25-1 .
TGTGCCAGCAGCCTCGGGACTAGCGGGAGTGGAGGTGAGCAGTTCTTC CASSLGTSGSGGEQFF . TRBJ2-1 TRBV28 TRBD2
TGTGCCAGCAGCATACGCCGGGGGCGGCACGAGCAGTACTTC CASSIRRGRHEQYF . TRBJ2-7 TRBV7-2 .
TGCGCCAGCAGCTATCCCGGACTAGCGGACACAGATACGCAGTATTTT CASSYPGLADTDTQYF . TRBJ2-3 TRBV5-1 TRBD2
TGTGCCAGCAGCGCACAAGGTGTCTATGGCTACACCTTC CASSAQGVYGYTF many TRBJ1-2 TRBV6-1 .
TGTGCCAGCAGCCGACAAATTGGACAGGGAGTCACCGGGGAGCTGTTTTTT CASSRQIGQGVTGELFF . TRBJ2-2 TRBV5-4 TRBD1
TGCGCCAGCAGCTACGGGACTAGGCAGGAGGCGGATACGCAGTATTTT CASSYGTRQEADTQYF few TRBJ2-3 TRBV5-1 TRBD2
TGTGCCAGCAGCTTGGGAGGGCACACTGAAGCTTTCTTT CASSLGGHTEAFF few TRBJ1-1 TRBV5-6 .
TGTGCCAGCCGGGACTCCGCTAACACCGGGGAGCTGTTTTTT CASRDSANTGELFF . TRBJ2-2 TRBV14 .
TGTGCCAGCAGTCCCCTCAGGGGCGAGCAGTACTTC CASSPLRGEQYF . TRBJ2-7 TRBV27 .
TGTGCCAGTGGCTGGCCCGGGGCCAACGTCCTGACTTTC CASGWPGANVLTF . TRBJ2-6 TRBV6-5 .